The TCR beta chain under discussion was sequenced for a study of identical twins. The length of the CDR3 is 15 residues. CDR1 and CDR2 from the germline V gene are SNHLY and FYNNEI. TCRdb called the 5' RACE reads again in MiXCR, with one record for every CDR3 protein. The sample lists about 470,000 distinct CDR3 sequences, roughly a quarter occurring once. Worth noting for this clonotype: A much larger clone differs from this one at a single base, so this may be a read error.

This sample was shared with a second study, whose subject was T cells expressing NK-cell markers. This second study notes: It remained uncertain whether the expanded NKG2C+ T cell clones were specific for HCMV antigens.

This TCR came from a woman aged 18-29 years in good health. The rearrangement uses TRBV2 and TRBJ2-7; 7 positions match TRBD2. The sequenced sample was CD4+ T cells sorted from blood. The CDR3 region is CASNQDASGSYERYF. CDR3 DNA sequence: TGTGCCAGCAATCAGGACGCTAGCGGCTCCTACGAGCGGTACTTC.